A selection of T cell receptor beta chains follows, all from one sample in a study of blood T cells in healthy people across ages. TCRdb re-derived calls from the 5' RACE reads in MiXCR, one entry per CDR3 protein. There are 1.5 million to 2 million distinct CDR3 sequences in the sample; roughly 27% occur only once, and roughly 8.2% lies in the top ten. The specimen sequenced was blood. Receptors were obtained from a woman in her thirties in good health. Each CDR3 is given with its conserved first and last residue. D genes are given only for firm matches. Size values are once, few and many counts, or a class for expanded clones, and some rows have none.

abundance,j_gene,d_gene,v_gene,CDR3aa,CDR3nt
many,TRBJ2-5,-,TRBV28,CASSPIAEAVVGETQYF,TGTGCCAGCAGTCCGATAGCGGAGGCTGTCGTAGGAGAGACCCAGTACTTC
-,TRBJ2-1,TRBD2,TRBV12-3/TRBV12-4,CASSPSPGTSGTYNEQFF,TGTGCCAGCAGTCCCTCGCCCGGGACTAGCGGGACTTACAATGAGCAGTTCTTC
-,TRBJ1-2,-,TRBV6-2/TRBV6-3,CASRLDQNYGYTF,TGTGCCAGCAGACTGGACCAGAACTATGGCTACACCTTC
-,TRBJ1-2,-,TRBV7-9,CASTGGKVYYGYTF,TGTGCCAGCACCGGGGGGAAAGTCTACTATGGCTACACCTTC
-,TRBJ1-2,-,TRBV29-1,CSADAGFGYGYTF,TGCAGCGCAGATGCGGGATTTGGCTATGGCTACACCTTC
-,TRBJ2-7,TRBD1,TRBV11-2,CASSYTGGSTYEQYF,TGTGCCAGCAGCTATACAGGGGGGTCAACCTACGAGCAGTACTTC
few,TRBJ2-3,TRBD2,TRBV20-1,CSATPSSGASTDTQYF,TGCAGTGCTACACCCTCGAGCGGGGCTAGCACAGATACGCAGTATTTT
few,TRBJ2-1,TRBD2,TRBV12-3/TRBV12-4,CASSPVAGGKDEQFF,TGTGCCAGCAGTCCCGTAGCGGGGGGGAAGGATGAGCAGTTCTTC
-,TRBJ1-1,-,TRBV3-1,CASSQIGWRTEAFF,TGTGCCAGCAGCCAAATTGGGTGGAGGACTGAAGCTTTCTTT
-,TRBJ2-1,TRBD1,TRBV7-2,CASSHRQQGANEQFF,TGTGCCAGCAGCCACCGGCAGCAGGGGGCTAATGAGCAGTTCTTC
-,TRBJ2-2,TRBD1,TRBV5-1,CACNRGSRDTGELFF,TGCGCCTGCAACAGGGGGAGTCGGGACACCGGGGAGCTGTTTTTT
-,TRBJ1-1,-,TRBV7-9,CASSFPGSPEAFF,TGTGCCAGCAGCTTCCCCGGGTCCCCTGAAGCTTTCTTT
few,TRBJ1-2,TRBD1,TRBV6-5,CASSYSSGRGQGYTF,TGTGCCAGCAGTTACTCGTCTGGCAGGGGGCAAGGCTACACCTTC
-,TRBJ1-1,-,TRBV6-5,CASSYSTAAQAFF,TGTGCCAGCAGTTACTCTACGGCGGCCCAAGCTTTCTTT
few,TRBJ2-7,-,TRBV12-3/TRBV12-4,CASRREDYEQYF,TGTGCCAGCCGCAGGGAGGACTACGAGCAGTACTTC
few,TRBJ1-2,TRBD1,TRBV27,CASSPVVQGLGYTF,TGTGCCAGCAGTCCGGTTGTACAGGGGTTGGGCTACACCTTC
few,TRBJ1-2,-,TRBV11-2,CASSSIRGAAGNYGYTF,TGTGCCAGCAGCTCTATTAGGGGGGCGGCAGGGAACTATGGCTACACCTTC
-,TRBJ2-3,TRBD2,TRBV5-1,CASSLGGSGGADTQYF,TGCGCCAGCAGCCTGGGAGGTAGCGGGGGGGCAGATACGCAGTATTTT
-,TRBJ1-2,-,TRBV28,CASSFSQAYGYTF,TGTGCCAGCAGTTTCTCCCAGGCCTATGGCTACACCTTC
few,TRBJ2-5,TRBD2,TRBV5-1,CASSGGGGSETQYF,TGCGCCAGCAGCGGCGGGGGGGGATCAGAGACCCAGTACTTC
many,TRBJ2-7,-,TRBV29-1,CSGLQDYSYEQYF,TGCAGCGGCCTACAGGATTACTCCTACGAGCAGTACTTC
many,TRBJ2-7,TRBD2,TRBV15,CATGTSGSSWYEQYF,TGTGCCACCGGGACTAGCGGGAGTAGTTGGTACGAGCAGTACTTC
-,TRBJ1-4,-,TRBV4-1,CASSLYIREKLFF,TGCGCCAGCAGCCTCTACATCCGTGAAAAACTGTTTTTT
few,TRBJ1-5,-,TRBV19,CASSLGAARQPQHF,TGTGCCAGTAGTCTCGGGGCAGCTCGTCAGCCCCAGCATTTT
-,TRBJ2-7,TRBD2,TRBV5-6,CASSLGLAGLSSYEQYF,TGTGCCAGCAGCTTGGGTTTAGCGGGGCTTAGCTCCTACGAGCAGTACTTC
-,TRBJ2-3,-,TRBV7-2,CASRQGRGTDTQYF,TGTGCCAGCCGCCAGGGGCGGGGGACGGATACGCAGTATTTT
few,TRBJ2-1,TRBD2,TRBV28,CASSLGGLAGFYNEQFF,TGTGCCAGCAGTTTAGGGGGACTAGCGGGGTTTTACAATGAGCAGTTCTTC
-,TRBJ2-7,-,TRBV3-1,CASSRGLQYEQYF,TGTGCCAGCAGCCGTGGACTCCAATACGAGCAGTACTTC
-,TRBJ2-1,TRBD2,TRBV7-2,CASSFRTSGINEQFF,TGTGCCAGCAGCTTCCGGACTAGCGGGATAAATGAGCAGTTCTTC
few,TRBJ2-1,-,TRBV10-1,CASSGSRGVGGSANEQFF,TGCGCCAGCAGTGGGTCGAGGGGGGTCGGCGGGAGTGCCAATGAGCAGTTCTTC
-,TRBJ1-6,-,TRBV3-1,CASSQEGSPLHF,TGTGCCAGCAGCCAAGAGGGATCACCCCTCCACTTT
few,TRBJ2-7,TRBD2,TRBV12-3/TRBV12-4,CASSLVAGGDTYEQYF,TGTGCCAGCAGCTTGGTAGCGGGTGGGGATACCTACGAGCAGTACTTC
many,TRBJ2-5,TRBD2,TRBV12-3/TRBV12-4,CASSGLVQETQYF,TGTGCCAGCAGCGGACTAGTGCAAGAGACCCAGTACTTC
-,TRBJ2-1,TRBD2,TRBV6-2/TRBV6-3,CTSSYSFLAGGPYNEQFF,TGTACCAGCAGTTACTCGTTCCTAGCGGGGGGCCCCTACAATGAGCAGTTCTTC
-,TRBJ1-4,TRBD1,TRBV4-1,CASSQELGTGWRKLFF,TGCGCCAGCAGCCAAGAACTAGGGACAGGGTGGCGAAAACTGTTTTTT
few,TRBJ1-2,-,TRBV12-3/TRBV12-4,CASSNSDGLYGYTF,TGTGCCAGCAGCAATTCGGACGGACTATATGGCTACACCTTC
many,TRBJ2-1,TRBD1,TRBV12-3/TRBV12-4,CASILEDRGYNEQFF,TGTGCCAGCATCCTCGAAGACAGGGGCTACAATGAGCAGTTCTTC
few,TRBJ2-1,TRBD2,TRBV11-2,CASILGGGVKSYNEQFF,TGTGCCAGCATACTCGGGGGGGGGGTTAAGTCCTACAATGAGCAGTTCTTC
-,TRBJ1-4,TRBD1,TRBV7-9,CASSTRTGTDEKLFF,TGTGCCAGCAGCACCAGGACAGGGACTGATGAAAAACTGTTTTTT
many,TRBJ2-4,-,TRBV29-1,CSVEAEGILAKNIQYF,TGCAGCGTTGAAGCGGAGGGTATCCTAGCCAAAAACATTCAGTACTTC
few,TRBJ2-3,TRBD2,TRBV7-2,CAGSLIPTGLAGRTDTQYF,TGTGCCGGCAGCTTAATACCCACCGGGCTAGCGGGACGGACAGATACGCAGTATTTT
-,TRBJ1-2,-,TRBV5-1,CASSLAQGSYGYTF,TGCGCCAGCAGCTTGGCCCAAGGGTCCTATGGCTACACCTTC
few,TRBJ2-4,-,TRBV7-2,CASSVVGTPEGKNIQYF,TGTGCCAGCAGCGTAGTTGGGACACCGGAGGGCAAAAACATTCAGTACTTC
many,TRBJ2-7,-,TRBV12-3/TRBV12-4,CASSPGTLRDEQYF,TGTGCCAGCAGTCCCGGGACTCTCCGGGACGAGCAGTACTTC
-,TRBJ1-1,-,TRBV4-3,CASSQERGRGVSTEAFF,TGCGCCAGCAGCCAAGAACGGGGGCGGGGGGTGAGCACTGAAGCTTTCTTT
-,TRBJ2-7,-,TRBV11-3,CASSSRLASYNEQYF,TGTGCCAGCAGCTCCAGACTTGCTTCCTACAATGAGCAGTACTTC
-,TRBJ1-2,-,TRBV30,CAWSPDPTTRYYGYTF,TGTGCCTGGAGTCCCGATCCTACGACACGCTACTATGGCTACACCTTC
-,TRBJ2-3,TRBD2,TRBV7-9,CASSFASGGVTDTQYF,TGTGCCAGCAGCTTCGCTAGCGGGGGCGTCACAGATACGCAGTATTTT
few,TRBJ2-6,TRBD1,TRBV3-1,CASSRLRDRETLLTF,TGTGCCAGCAGCCGACTACGGGACAGGGAGACCCTTTTGACTTTC
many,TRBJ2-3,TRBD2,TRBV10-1,CASSESGGAGVQDTQYF,TGCGCCAGCAGTGAGTCGGGAGGAGCGGGAGTTCAAGATACGCAGTATTTT
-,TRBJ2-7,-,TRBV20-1,CSAPPRGVGTYNEQYF,TGCAGTGCTCCCCCCCGGGGAGTTGGGACGTACAATGAGCAGTACTTC
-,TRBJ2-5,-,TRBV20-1,CSASRGTRGETQYF,TGCAGTGCTAGTCGCGGGACGAGAGGAGAGACCCAGTACTTC
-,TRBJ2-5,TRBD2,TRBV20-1,CSARLGLAGGGQYF,TGCAGTGCTAGACTGGGACTAGCGGGAGGGGGGCAGTACTTC